This is a list of T cell receptor beta chains from one sample in a study of T cell changes during pregnancy in multiple sclerosis. Clones were read by immunoSEQ multiplex PCR, and TCRdb kept only the in-frame ones, dropping some. The table lists approximately 44,000 clones, over 75% of them singletons. The sample in question was CD4+ T cells from peripheral blood mononuclear cells, obtained before pregnancy. These receptor sequences come from a female donor with multiple sclerosis, enrolled in a pregnancy study. Both conserved end residues are part of each CDR3. Each record gives: V gene, J gene, clone size, D gene, CDR3 protein, CDR3 DNA. The D gene is left open where the match is weak. The size field is filled for only some rows; it gives once, few, many or a size class.

v_gene: TRBV18
j_gene: TRBJ2-2
abundance: .
d_gene: .
CDR3aa: CASSPLGQQNTGELFF
CDR3nt: TGTGCCAGCTCACCCCTAGGACAGCAGAACACCGGGGAGCTGTTTTTT

v_gene: TRBV15
j_gene: TRBJ1-2
abundance: .
d_gene: TRBD1
CDR3aa: CATSRGGTGAANYGYTF
CDR3nt: TGTGCCACCAGCAGAGGTGGGACAGGGGCCGCTAACTATGGCTACACCTTC

v_gene: TRBV28
j_gene: TRBJ1-2
abundance: .
d_gene: TRBD1
CDR3aa: CASSQQGVRGYTF
CDR3nt: TGTGCCAGCAGTCAACAGGGGGTACGGGGCTACACCTTC

v_gene: TRBV5-4
j_gene: TRBJ1-1
abundance: .
d_gene: .
CDR3aa: CASSLRGQNTEAFF
CDR3nt: TGTGCCAGCAGCCTAAGGGGACAGAACACTGAAGCTTTCTTT

v_gene: TRBV11-3
j_gene: TRBJ2-1
abundance: once
d_gene: TRBD2
CDR3aa: CASSLALGGGRATEQFF
CDR3nt: TGTGCCAGCAGCTTAGCACTCGGGGGCGGGAGGGCCACTGAGCAGTTCTTC

v_gene: TRBV18
j_gene: TRBJ1-3
abundance: .
d_gene: TRBD1
CDR3aa: CASSLGQAFSGNTIYF
CDR3nt: TGTGCCAGCTCACTTGGACAGGCGTTCTCTGGAAACACCATATATTTT

v_gene: TRBV13
j_gene: TRBJ2-7
abundance: .
d_gene: .
CDR3aa: CASSFDGYEQYF
CDR3nt: TGTGCCAGCAGCTTTGACGGGTACGAGCAGTACTTC

v_gene: TRBV9
j_gene: TRBJ1-6
abundance: .
d_gene: TRBD1
CDR3aa: CASSRTGGDNSPLHF
CDR3nt: TGTGCCAGCAGTCGGACAGGGGGGGATAATTCACCCCTCCACTTT

v_gene: TRBV7-2
j_gene: TRBJ1-5
abundance: once
d_gene: .
CDR3aa: CASSFQRGLNQPQHF
CDR3nt: TGTGCCAGCAGCTTTCAAAGGGGTCTCAATCAGCCCCAGCATTTT

v_gene: TRBV7-2
j_gene: TRBJ2-2
abundance: .
d_gene: .
CDR3aa: CASSLVIGGRGELFF
CDR3nt: TGTGCCAGCAGCTTAGTAATCGGGGGACGAGGGGAGCTGTTTTTT

v_gene: TRBV6-5
j_gene: TRBJ2-1
abundance: .
d_gene: TRBD1
CDR3aa: CASRDGTGDYNEQFF
CDR3nt: TGTGCCAGCAGGGATGGGACAGGGGACTACAATGAGCAGTTCTTC

v_gene: TRBV6-5
j_gene: TRBJ2-7
abundance: .
d_gene: TRBD2
CDR3aa: CASSTSGLDYEQYF
CDR3nt: TGTGCCAGCAGTACCTCGGGACTAGACTACGAGCAGTACTTC

v_gene: TRBV7-9
j_gene: TRBJ2-7
abundance: .
d_gene: TRBD1
CDR3aa: CASSLWTGSYEQYF
CDR3nt: TGTGCCAGCAGCCTTTGGACAGGATCCTACGAGCAGTACTTC

v_gene: TRBV19
j_gene: TRBJ2-5
abundance: .
d_gene: .
CDR3aa: CASSRTDRAGETQYF
CDR3nt: TGTGCCAGTAGTAGGACGGACAGAGCAGGAGAGACCCAGTACTTC

v_gene: TRBV5-1
j_gene: TRBJ2-4
abundance: .
d_gene: .
CDR3aa: CASSLDRAKNIQYF
CDR3nt: TGCGCCAGCAGCTTGGACAGGGCCAAAAACATTCAGTACTTC

v_gene: TRBV29-1
j_gene: TRBJ2-7
abundance: .
d_gene: TRBD1
CDR3aa: CSAQQGGSYEQYF
CDR3nt: TGCAGCGCCCAACAGGGGGGAAGCTACGAGCAGTACTTC

v_gene: TRBV29-1
j_gene: TRBJ1-1
abundance: .
d_gene: .
CDR3aa: CSAAGHLNTEAFF
CDR3nt: TGCAGCGCCGCAGGACACTTGAACACTGAAGCTTTCTTT

v_gene: TRBV6-5
j_gene: TRBJ1-1
abundance: .
d_gene: TRBD1
CDR3aa: CASSPGTAYTEAFF
CDR3nt: TGTGCCAGCAGCCCCGGGACAGCTTACACTGAAGCTTTCTTT

v_gene: TRBV12-5
j_gene: TRBJ2-4
abundance: .
d_gene: TRBD2
CDR3aa: CASGPDGLVKNIQYF
CDR3nt: TGTGCTAGTGGTCCCGATGGACTAGTCAAAAACATTCAGTACTTC

v_gene: TRBV7-2
j_gene: TRBJ1-1
abundance: .
d_gene: .
CDR3aa: CASSLNRVNTEAFF
CDR3nt: TGTGCCAGCAGCTTAAACAGGGTGAACACTGAAGCTTTCTTT

v_gene: TRBV2
j_gene: TRBJ2-5
abundance: .
d_gene: TRBD2
CDR3aa: CASSESGGKETQYF
CDR3nt: TGTGCCAGCAGTGAAAGCGGGGGGAAGGAGACCCAGTACTTC

v_gene: TRBV7-2
j_gene: TRBJ1-2
abundance: once
d_gene: TRBD1
CDR3aa: CASSLAAGGDYGYTF
CDR3nt: TGTGCCAGCAGCTTAGCGGCAGGGGGCGACTATGGCTACACCTTC

v_gene: TRBV5-4
j_gene: TRBJ2-3
abundance: .
d_gene: TRBD1
CDR3aa: CASSPGQGGTDTQYF
CDR3nt: TGTGCCAGCAGCCCTGGACAGGGGGGCACAGATACGCAGTATTTT

v_gene: TRBV27
j_gene: TRBJ2-1
abundance: .
d_gene: TRBD2
CDR3aa: CASSSTGTSALIFYNEQFF
CDR3nt: TGTGCCAGCAGTTCAACCGGGACTAGCGCTCTAATTTTTTACAATGAGCAGTTCTTC

v_gene: TRBV7-9
j_gene: TRBJ1-1
abundance: .
d_gene: TRBD1
CDR3aa: CASSPQTGVGTEAFF
CDR3nt: TGTGCCAGCAGCCCACAGACAGGGGTAGGTACTGAAGCTTTCTTT

v_gene: TRBV19
j_gene: TRBJ1-1
abundance: .
d_gene: .
CDR3aa: CASKVGQKGAEAFF
CDR3nt: TGTGCCAGTAAGGTAGGACAGAAGGGCGCTGAAGCTTTCTTT

v_gene: TRBV5-1
j_gene: TRBJ1-5
abundance: .
d_gene: .
CDR3aa: CASSDQGGDQPQHF
CDR3nt: TGCGCCAGCAGCGACCAGGGAGGGGATCAGCCCCAGCATTTT

v_gene: TRBV27
j_gene: TRBJ2-5
abundance: .
d_gene: .
CDR3aa: CASSALGAAQETQYF
CDR3nt: TGTGCCAGCAGTGCCCTGGGGGCAGCACAAGAGACCCAGTACTTC

v_gene: TRBV4-2
j_gene: TRBJ1-1
abundance: .
d_gene: .
CDR3aa: CASSHLRTAEAFF
CDR3nt: TGTGCCAGCAGCCATTTGAGGACTGCTGAAGCTTTCTTT

v_gene: TRBV28
j_gene: TRBJ2-1
abundance: .
d_gene: TRBD2
CDR3aa: CASGFPRAGGPGEQFF
CDR3nt: TGTGCCAGCGGTTTCCCTCGAGCGGGAGGGCCGGGGGAGCAGTTCTTC

v_gene: TRBV19
j_gene: TRBJ1-6
abundance: .
d_gene: .
CDR3aa: CASSMVLGVTYNSPLHF
CDR3nt: TGTGCCAGTAGTATGGTTTTAGGAGTCACTTATAATTCACCCCTCCACTTT

v_gene: TRBV11-2
j_gene: TRBJ2-6
abundance: .
d_gene: TRBD1
CDR3aa: CASSLYRTGGAGANVLTF
CDR3nt: TGTGCCAGCAGCTTATACCGGACAGGGGGCGCTGGGGCCAACGTCCTGACTTTC

v_gene: TRBV7-9
j_gene: TRBJ1-5
abundance: .
d_gene: TRBD1
CDR3aa: CASTGTDNQPQHF
CDR3nt: TGTGCCAGCACCGGGACAGACAATCAGCCCCAGCATTTT

v_gene: TRBV7-2
j_gene: TRBJ2-3
abundance: once
d_gene: TRBD2
CDR3aa: CASSRLAGGSTDTQYF
CDR3nt: TGTGCCAGCAGTCGACTAGCGGGGGGAAGCACAGATACGCAGTATTTT

v_gene: TRBV27
j_gene: TRBJ2-7
abundance: .
d_gene: .
CDR3aa: CASSLRGEQYF
CDR3nt: TGTGCCAGCAGTTTAAGGGGCGAGCAGTACTTC

v_gene: TRBV2
j_gene: TRBJ2-2
abundance: .
d_gene: .
CDR3aa: CASSGAGATGELFF
CDR3nt: TGTGCCAGCAGTGGGGCAGGGGCCACCGGGGAGCTGTTTTTT

v_gene: TRBV14
j_gene: TRBJ2-5
abundance: .
d_gene: TRBD1
CDR3aa: CASSQDWRTGTGGRETQYF
CDR3nt: TGTGCCAGCAGCCAAGATTGGCGAACCGGGACAGGGGGCCGGGAGACCCAGTACTTC

v_gene: TRBV19
j_gene: TRBJ2-2
abundance: once
d_gene: TRBD1
CDR3aa: CASSPTGVPGELFF
CDR3nt: TGTGCCAGTAGTCCGACAGGGGTTCCCGGGGAGCTGTTTTTT

v_gene: TRBV10-1
j_gene: TRBJ2-5
abundance: once
d_gene: TRBD1
CDR3aa: CASSESGGAETQYF
CDR3nt: TGCGCCAGCAGTGAGTCAGGGGGCGCGGAGACCCAGTACTTC

v_gene: TRBV2
j_gene: TRBJ2-1
abundance: .
d_gene: TRBD2
CDR3aa: CASSAASGARNEQFF
CDR3nt: TGTGCCAGCAGTGCTGCTAGCGGCGCGCGGAATGAGCAGTTCTTC

v_gene: TRBV5-1
j_gene: TRBJ2-7
abundance: .
d_gene: .
CDR3aa: CASSFPEDAPGPNYEQYF
CDR3nt: TGCGCCAGCAGCTTCCCAGAAGACGCTCCGGGTCCCAATTACGAGCAGTACTTC